This T cell receptor (beta chain) comes out of a study of glioma-infiltrating T cells after dendritic cell vaccination. About the research overall: At biweekly intervals, patients got three intradermal dendritic cell vaccine injections.

PBMC were collected before vaccination, two weeks after the third vaccination, and at progression. The primer mix had 60 V beta and 13 J beta primers. The method was immunoSEQ multiplex PCR; TCRdb's version includes in-frame clones alone and lacks a portion of them. The table lists 55,000 to 70,000 clones, around 86% of them singletons. CDR3 length equals 14 residues. The V gene lost 2 bases and the J gene lost 8 bases, with 13 bases spanning the gap. Germline CDR1 SGHNT, CDR2 YENEEA. The rearrangement links TRBV11-3 to TRBJ2-1, with D maybe TRBD2 (7 bases). The clonotype was recovered from a human donor with glioblastoma. Material: blood, obtained before dendritic cell vaccination. CDR3 in amino acids: CASSLSAGADEQFF. Here the CDR3 DNA reads TGTGCCAGCAGCTTATCGGCGGGGGCGGATGAGCAGTTCTTC.